Each of the 31 T cell receptor beta chains below was sequenced from the same sample in a study of T-cell memory formation after mild COVID-19. TCRdb re-called the 5' RACE reads through MiXCR, storing one row per CDR3 protein. The sample includes 200,000 to 250,000 distinct CDR3 sequences, just over 9.5% of them seen just once. The material sequenced was PBMCs or a T cell subset sorted from them (not recorded which). The receptors shown here come from a man younger than 35 who had mild COVID-19 (a few samples of this study predate the infection). Cell type and time point are not known.

A few counts support this clonotype. This rearrangement joins TRBV5-6 to TRBJ1-1, with D uncertain. V shed 0 bases and J shed 14 bases, with 17 bases lying between them. Germline V CDR1 and CDR2: SGHDT, YYEEEE. The CDR3 extends over 13 amino acids. The DNA for the CDR3 is TGTGCCAGCAGCTTGGGAATGACCCTCTGGAGCTTCTTT. Residues: CASSLGMTLWSFF.

This clonotype has a handful of counts. The chain is built from TRBV4-1 and TRBJ1-6; D is undetermined. The germline V gene has CDR1 MGHRA and CDR2 YSYEKL. This CDR3 contains 16 residues. The germline V and J ends were trimmed by 2 bases and 4 bases, with 12 bases remaining between them. This chain's CDR3 is CASSQRELLYNSPLHF. In DNA form, the CDR3 reads TGCGCCAGCAGCCAAAGGGAATTGTTGTATAATTCACCCCTCCACTTT.

This CDR3 reads CASRIGGKFTEAFF. The CDR3 nucleotides are TGTGCCAGTAGGATCGGGGGGAAATTCACTGAAGCTTTCTTT. This chain joins TRBV28 and TRBJ1-1; tentative D call: TRBD1 (5 bases). The CDR3 contains 14 residues. Germline CDR1 and CDR2: MDHEN and SYDVKM. Trimming took 9 bases from V and 4 from J, leaving 18 bases between them. The full variable domain, its missing parts supplied by reference TRBV28 and TRBJ1-1, is DVKVTQSSRYLVKRTGEKVFLECVQDMDHENMFWYRQDPGLGLRLIYFSYDVKMKEKGDIPEGYSVSREKKERFSLILESASTNQTSMYLCASRIGGKFTEAFFGQGTRLTVV.

The chain has TRBV19 and TRBJ1-5, with D possibly being TRBD1 (6 bases). The CDR3 contains 13 residues. The V gene's germline CDR1 is LNHDA and CDR2 SQIVND (reference sequence). Trimming removed 6 bases at V and 3 bases at J, with 9 bases between. CDR3 protein: CASRDRNNQPQHF. In DNA form, the CDR3 reads TGTGCCAGTAGGGACAGAAACAATCAGCCCCAGCATTTT.

The gene calls are TRBV6-5 and TRBJ2-3; TRBD2 matches at 13 bases. The J segment lost 10 bases and the V segment lost 5 bases, leaving 9 bases of the junction unmatched. Germline values: CDR1 MNHEY, CDR2 SVGAGI. The CDR3 is 15 amino acids. The DNA for the CDR3 is TGTGCCAGCAGTCGTAAACTAGCGGGGGGGAATCCGCAGTATTTT. This codes for CASSRKLAGGNPQYF.

In its sample, this clonotype was seen a few times. The genes are TRBV12-3 or TRBV12-4 and TRBJ1-2, with D possibly matching TRBD1 (5 bases). V lost 3 bases and J lost 6, with 17 bases in between. The CDR3 covers 15 residues. This chain's CDR3 is CASSLEGTHWDGYTF. Here the CDR3 DNA reads TGTGCCAGCAGTTTGGAGGGGACCCATTGGGATGGCTACACCTTC.

This clonotype showed up just a few times. This chain uses TRBV6-5 with TRBJ1-4, with a tentative D call TRBD1 (5 bases). CDR3 size: 16 residues. Germline CDR1 reads MNHEY; CDR2 reads SVGAGI. Trimming pared 5 bases from V and 3 bases from J, leaving 16 bases between. The DNA of the CDR3 is TGTGCCAGCAGTGCCGGGGGAACAGGACCTAATGAAAAACTGTTTTTT. Translation: CASSAGGTGPNEKLFF.

This clonotype was counted a few times. CDR3 residues: CAAHRDREETQYF. The CDR3 region has the DNA TGTGCCGCCCATCGGGACAGAGAAGAGACCCAGTACTTC. This chain connects TRBV10-3 to TRBJ2-5, with TRBD1 matching over 7 bases. Trimming took 11 bases from V and 3 from J; bases not matched to a gene: 9. The CDR3 runs 13 residues. The germline gives CDR1 ENHRY, CDR2 SYGVKD.

There are many counts of this clonotype. The chain uses TRBV7-2 and TRBJ2-3, with D tentatively TRBD2 (7 bases). This CDR3 has 12 residues. CDR1 is SGHTA and CDR2 is FQGNSA in the germline V gene. The ends were cut back, 11 bases at V and 2 bases at J, with 11 bases in the middle. The CDR3 DNA sequence: TGTGCCGGGGGGGGGCTCACAGATACGCAGTATTTT. Residues: CAGGGLTDTQYF.

The DNA for the CDR3 is TGCGCCAGCAGCCCGGCCGGGTGGGGCGAAAAACTGTTTTTT. Amino acid sequence: CASSPAGWGEKLFF. The chain links TRBV5-1 to TRBJ1-4, with D possibly being TRBD1 (5 bases). Germline V gene data show CDR1 as SGHRS and CDR2 as YFSETQ. The CDR3 loop spans 14 amino acids. Trimming took off 4 bases at V and 8 bases at J, with 15 bases between the two ends.

The chain combines TRBV7-2 with TRBJ1-3; 7 nucleotides match TRBD1. V shed 7 bases, J shed 4 bases, and the junction held 4 bases outside the gene matches. The CDR3 is 13 amino acids. CDR1 is SGHTA and CDR2 is FQGNSA in the germline V gene. The CDR3 protein is CASTLDRGNTIYF. CDR3 sequence (DNA): TGTGCCAGCACCTTGGACAGGGGAAACACCATATATTTT.

This clonotype was seen repeatedly, ten times or more. The chain joins TRBV3-1 to TRBJ2-1, with D possibly matching TRBD2 (5 bases). The germline CDR1 and CDR2 sequences are LGHDT and YNNKEL (reference sequence). The CDR3 totals 16 residues. V lost 3 bases and J 0 bases, leaving 12 bases between the germline ends. CDR3 nucleotide sequence: TGTGCCAGCAGCCACTTTCTAGCCCACTCCTACAATGAGCAGTTCTTC. This sequence encodes CASSHFLAHSYNEQFF.

The chain employs TRBV29-1 and TRBJ2-4; 9 nucleotides agree with TRBD1. J lost 4 bases, V lost 7 bases, and 8 bases had no gene match. The CDR3 contains 14 residues. From germline, CDR1 is SQVTM and CDR2 ANQGSEA. DNA of the CDR3: TGCAGCGCTATGAGACAGGGGGGGAAAAACATTCAGTACTTC. Translated, it gives CSAMRQGGKNIQYF. Complete variable domain (other parts from reference TRBV29-1 and TRBJ2-4): SAVISQKPSRDICQRGTSLTIQCQVDSQVTMMFWYRQQPGQSLTLIATANQGSEATYESGFVIDKFPISRPNLTFSTLTVSNMSPEDSSIYLCSAMRQGGKNIQYFGAGTRLSVL.

This clonotype was counted between two and nine times. The V and J genes are TRBV6-6 and TRBJ2-2; the D gene could be TRBD1 or TRBD2 (6 bases each). This CDR3 is 13 amino acids long. Per germline, CDR1 MNHNY and CDR2 SVGAGI (reference sequence). The ends were cut back, 6 bases at V and 6 bases at J, with 11 bases in the middle. This CDR3 reads CASRRGAAGELFF. CDR3 nucleotides: TGTGCCAGCAGGAGGGGGGCTGCCGGGGAGCTGTTTTTT.

V gene TRBV4-3 combines with J gene TRBJ1-5, with D hard to call. V was clipped by 1 base and J by 5 bases, with 6 bases between them. Germline CDR1 LGHNA, CDR2 YSLEER. The CDR3 loop spans 13 amino acids. CDR3 nucleotide sequence: TGCGCCAGCAGCCAAGTCTTGGATCAGCCCCAGCATTTT. Translated, it gives CASSQVLDQPQHF.

This clonotype was seen a few times. The chain carries TRBV6-5 and TRBJ2-3, with no clear D. The V gene's germline CDR1 is MNHEY and CDR2 SVGAGI. The CDR3 covers 15 residues. V was pared by 6 bases and J by 3 bases, with 16 bases between. The CDR3 DNA follows: TGTGCCAGCAGGCTCGGCCCTACCTCGACAGATACGCAGTATTTT. It is translated as CASRLGPTSTDTQYF.

The rearrangement joins TRBV7-2 to TRBJ2-7; 11 bases match TRBD1. This CDR3 has 15 amino acids. V was pared by 3 bases and J by 3 bases, with 4 bases of the junction left unmatched. Germline V lookup: CDR1 SGHTA, CDR2 FQGNSA. CDR3 sequence: CASSFGDRGNYEQYV. CDR3 nucleotides: TGTGCCAGCAGCTTTGGGGACAGGGGGAACTACGAGCAGTACGTC.

This clonotype was seen ten or more times. Here the CDR3 reads CASSKFGQSYEQYF. The CDR3 DNA follows: TGTGCCAGTAGTAAATTTGGACAATCCTACGAGCAGTACTTC. This chain joins TRBV19 and TRBJ2-7, with a weak D call TRBD1 (5 bases). The CDR3 covers 14 residues. V lost 4 bases to trimming and J lost 1 base, with 11 bases between them. CDR1 and CDR2 from the germline V gene are LNHDA and SQIVND (reference sequence). Looking up the rest from reference TRBV19 and TRBJ2-7 gives the full variable domain: DGGITQSPKYLFRKEGQNVTLSCEQNLNHDAMYWYRQDPGQGLRLIYYSQIVNDFQKGDIAEGYSVSREKKESFPLTVTSAQKNPTAFYLCASSKFGQSYEQYFGPGTRLTVT.

Many counts were recorded for this clonotype. This sequence joins TRBV5-5 and TRBJ2-3, with D maybe TRBD1 (5 bases). The CDR3 runs 14 residues. The germline V gene has CDR1 SGHKS and CDR2 YYEKEE (reference sequence). V was pared by 2 bases and J by 2 bases, with 9 bases between. The CDR3 DNA is TGTGCCAGCAGCTTTCCAGGACACACAGATACGCAGTATTTT. Translating it yields CASSFPGHTDTQYF.

The V gene is TRBV6-4, the J gene TRBJ2-1, with 9 positions matching TRBD1. Germline V gene data show CDR1 as MRHNA and CDR2 as SNTAGT. V shed 2 bases and J 0 bases; nucleotides not matched to a gene: 17. The CDR3 contains 21 residues. This chain's CDR3 is CASSDVGLGQGVLSSYNEQFF. CDR3 bases: TGTGCCAGCAGTGACGTGGGATTGGGACAGGGAGTCTTAAGCTCCTACAATGAGCAGTTCTTC.

This clonotype was counted a few times. The J gene is TRBJ1-5, the V gene TRBV5-4; maybe TRBD1 (5 bases). V was cut by 4 bases and J by 3 bases, with 11 bases left in between. CDR3 length equals 14 residues. CDR1 and CDR2 from the germline V gene are SGHNT and YYREEE (reference sequence). The CDR3 loop is CASSDGTVNQPQHF. The DNA for the CDR3 is TGTGCCAGCAGCGACGGGACGGTCAATCAGCCCCAGCATTTT.

The CDR3 here is CSASQRTSYNEQFF. The CDR3 DNA reads as TGCAGTGCTAGCCAGCGGACCTCCTACAATGAGCAGTTCTTC. The genes are TRBV20-1 and TRBJ2-1, with D tentatively TRBD2 (5 bases). CDR1 DFQATT and CDR2 SNEGSKA come from the germline V gene (reference sequence). Deletions cut 3 bases from V and 0 bases from J, with 9 bases between. The CDR3 consists of 14 residues.

This clonotype turned up a few times. V and J are TRBV28 and TRBJ2-7; D is undetermined. The CDR3 runs 13 residues. Between the trimmed V and J ends, which lost 6 bases and 3 bases, there was a span of 12 bases. CDR1 is MDHEN and CDR2 is SYDVKM in the germline V gene. The CDR3 DNA reads as TGTGCCAGCAGCTCGGTCAACCGCTACGAGCAGTACGTC. Its translation is CASSSVNRYEQYV.

This chain connects TRBV7-9 to TRBJ1-2, with unresolved D. The CDR3 is 15 amino acids. The germline CDR1 and CDR2 sequences are SEHNR and FQNEAQ (reference sequence). Deletions cut 5 bases from V and 8 bases from J, with 21 bases between. CDR3 sequence (DNA): TGTGCCAGCAGCATAGGTCTGGGTCCTGCGGAAGGCTACACCTTC. Protein product: CASSIGLGPAEGYTF.

This clonotype has at least ten counts. The rearrangement uses TRBV20-1 and TRBJ1-2; possible D gene TRBD1, 5 bases. This CDR3 contains 15 residues. Germline V gene lookup returns CDR1 DFQATT and CDR2 SNEGSKA (reference sequence). V shed 2 bases and J shed 6 bases, with 19 bases lying between them. CDR3 sequence: CSARSHLGGRDGYTF. The CDR3 DNA is TGCAGTGCTAGATCCCACCTCGGGGGGAGGGATGGCTACACCTTC.

This clonotype was counted only a few times. This sequence joins TRBV24-1 and TRBJ2-1; TRBD1 aligns across 7 bases. V lost 4 bases and J lost 10; bases outside the gene matches: 9. CDR1 and CDR2 from the germline V gene are KGHDR and SFDVKD. CDR3 length: 14 residues. For the CDR3, the DNA is TGTGCCACCAGTGAACACACAGGGGCAGGGGAGCAGTTCTTC. Translated: CATSEHTGAGEQFF.

This clonotype was detected a few times. The chain employs TRBV9 and TRBJ2-3, with D possibly matching TRBD1 (6 bases). There are 15 residues in the CDR3. Trimming shortened V by 1 base and J by 0 bases, and 9 bases separated the two germline ends. Looked up from germline, CDR1 is SGDLS and CDR2 is YYNGEE. The CDR3 reads CASSVKGGSTDTQYF. For the CDR3, the DNA is TGTGCCAGCAGCGTAAAAGGGGGAAGCACAGATACGCAGTATTTT.

The CDR3 here is CASSDRLTNEKLFF. The CDR3 bases are TGTGCCAGCAGTGACAGACTAACTAATGAAAAACTGTTTTTT. The J gene is TRBJ1-4, the V gene TRBV25-1; D call uncertain. The germline CDR1 and CDR2 sequences are MGHDK and SYGVNS. Trimming removed 3 bases from V and 1 base from J, with 6 bases in between. The CDR3 runs to 14 residues.

This clonotype was seen only a few times. In DNA form, the CDR3 reads TGTGCCAGCAGCCGGCAGGGACCGACGAACACTGAAGCTTTCTTT. This codes for CASSRQGPTNTEAFF. This chain links TRBV2 with TRBJ1-1, with TRBD1 as a possible D gene (5 bases). Germline values: CDR1 SNHLY, CDR2 FYNNEI. Trimming took off 6 bases at V and 1 base at J, with 15 bases between the two ends. The CDR3 has 15 residues.

This clonotype occurred a few times. The chain employs TRBV7-9 and TRBJ1-5; D is possibly TRBD1 (5 bases). The V gene lost 1 base and the J gene lost 4 bases, with 11 bases spanning the gap. Germline CDR1 is SEHNR and CDR2 is FQNEAQ (reference sequence). This CDR3 contains 15 residues. DNA of the CDR3: TGTGCCAGCAGCTTAGACAGGATTGGGAATCAGCCCCAGCATTTT. It yields the protein CASSLDRIGNQPQHF.

This clonotype was recorded at least ten times. The V gene is TRBV4-3, the J gene TRBJ1-5, with D possibly matching TRBD1 (5 bases). This CDR3 is built from 13 residues. Trimming left V 1 base short and J 7 bases short, with 8 bases between. The germline V gene encodes CDR1 LGHNA and CDR2 YSLEER. As DNA, the CDR3 is TGCGCCAGCAGCCAAGGCCGGGACCAGCCCCAGCATTTT. Translating it yields CASSQGRDQPQHF.